Each of the 3 T cell receptor beta chains below was sequenced from the same sample in a study of CXCR3-negative and CXCR3-positive naive CD8 T cells. Libraries were UMI-labeled 5' RACE TRB cDNA. TCRdb re-called the 5' RACE reads, yielding one record per CDR3 amino acid sequence without DNA. The repertoire table contains thousands of distinct CDR3 sequences. The source material was naive CXCR3- CD8+ T cells from blood. Subset: CD45RO-CCR7+CD27+CD95- naive CD8+ T cells lacking CXCR3 (TNR3-). The receptors derive from a human donor in good health. Some clones in this sample may be carry-over from other donors' samples.

V usage is TRBV6-2 or TRBV6-3 and J usage is TRBJ2-1. Looked up from germline, CDR1 is MNHEY and CDR2 is SVGEGT. This CDR3 is built from 11 residues. This chain's CDR3 is CASLGDNEQFF.

By frequency, this clonotype is medium-sized. J is TRBJ2-1 and V is TRBV29-1. CDR1 and CDR2 (germline): SQVTM, ANQGSEA. The CDR3 is 11 residues long. CDR3 residues: CSVVWWDEQFF.

By frequency, this clonotype is medium-sized (0.01 to 0.1%). The V gene is TRBV27, the J gene TRBJ2-5; TCRdb gives TRBD2 as the D gene, but with no DNA this cannot be confirmed. The germline gives CDR1 MNHEY, CDR2 SMNVEV (reference sequence). There are 15 residues in the CDR3. The CDR3 sequence is CASSYGTSLGETQYF.